This T cell receptor beta chain was recovered during a study of CXCR3 chemokines and chemotherapy response in bladder cancer (dated by TCRdb to 2022 to 2024). Regarding the complete study: The study tested whether activity of the CXCR3 chemokine system within human bladder cancer tumors predicted response to chemotherapy.

The library came from PCR. Reads for this sample came from an Illumina HiSeq 2500. TCRdb ran its own pipeline on the public reads, namely fastp trimming at Q25 and MiXCR clone calling, and kept in-frame beta chains. Duplicate CDR3 protein sequences are folded into a single record with the most common DNA and genes. This sample gives 13,000 or so distinct CDR3 sequences in total; roughly 12% of them show up just once. The ten top clones hold roughly 26% of the sample. In regard to this clonotype: Its antigen has not been determined. There are no base qualities to consult, and no much larger clone falls within one base.

Measured from the cysteine to the phenylalanine, the CDR3 is 17 residues long. CDR3 DNA is the only sequence kept; it has 51 bases, read in frame from the first base. CDR1 and CDR2, per the germline V gene, are KGHSH and LQKENI. Germline trimming amounts to 4 bases on V and 2 bases on J, with 10 as the count of junction bases outside the gene matches. Sampling was conducted from a patient whose treatment included neoadjuvant chemotherapy. The V and J segments used are TRBV18 and TRBJ1-5, with 8 bases matching TRBD1. This TCR was recovered from a human donor with bladder cancer that did not respond to neoadjuvant chemotherapy. The DNA reads TGTGCCAGCTCACTGACAGGGGTCGTAGGTGGCAATCAGCCCCAGCATTTT. Its translation is CASSLTGVVGGNQPQHF.